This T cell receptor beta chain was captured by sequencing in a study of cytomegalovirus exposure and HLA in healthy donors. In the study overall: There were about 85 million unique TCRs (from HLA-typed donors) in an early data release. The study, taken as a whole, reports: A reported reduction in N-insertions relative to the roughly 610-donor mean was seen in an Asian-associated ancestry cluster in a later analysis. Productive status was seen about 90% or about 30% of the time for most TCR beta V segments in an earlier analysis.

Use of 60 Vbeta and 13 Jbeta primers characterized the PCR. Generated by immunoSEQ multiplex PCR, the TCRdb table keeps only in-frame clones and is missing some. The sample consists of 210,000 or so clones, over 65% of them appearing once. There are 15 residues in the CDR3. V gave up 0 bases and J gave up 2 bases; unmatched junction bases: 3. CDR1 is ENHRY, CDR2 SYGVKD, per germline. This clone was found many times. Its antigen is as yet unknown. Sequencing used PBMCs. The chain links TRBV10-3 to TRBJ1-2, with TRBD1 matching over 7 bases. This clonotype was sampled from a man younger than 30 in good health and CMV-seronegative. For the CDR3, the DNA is TGTGCCATCAGTGAGTCGTGGGGACAGAACTATGGCTACACCTTC. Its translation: CAISESWGQNYGYTF.